The 10 T cell receptor beta chains below come from one sample, sequenced in a study of tumor and adjacent non-tumor tissue in lung cancer. The template was RNA from unsorted bulk tissue. More than 3 cm separated this lung sample from the edge of the tumor. TCRbeta libraries were built with three rounds of nested PCR, modified from ARM-PCR. One entry per CDR3 protein, called by TCRdb with MiXCR from the multiplex PCR reads. The top ten clones hold about 30% of a sample with around 75,000 distinct CDR3 sequences, around 70% of them seen once. The specimen sequenced was distant non-tumor lung tissue. These receptors all stem from a woman aged 45-59 years with non-small cell lung cancer.

This clonotype was found many times. The V call is TRBV4-1, the J call TRBJ2-5, with unresolved D. The CDR3 is made up of 14 amino acids. V lost 0 bases and J lost 2, with 7 bases in between. From germline, CDR1 is MGHRA and CDR2 YSYEKL. CDR3 residues: CASSQDRQQETQYF. The CDR3 coding sequence is TGCGCCAGCAGCCAAGATCGGCAGCAAGAGACCCAGTACTTC.

The V gene is TRBV7-2, the J gene TRBJ2-3; a weak D match, TRBD1 (6 bases). V was shortened by 4 bases and J by 3 bases, with 14 bases between the two germline ends. The V gene's germline CDR1 is SGHTA and CDR2 FQGNSA. The CDR3 length is 15 residues. CDR3 in amino acids: CASSSGTLLTDTQYF. The CDR3, as DNA: TGTGCCAGCAGCTCCGGGACACTACTAACAGATACGCAGTATTTT.

With respect to this clonotype: A junction boundary mismatches the germline segment, possibly from a read error. The chain uses TRBV20-1 and TRBJ2-3; no clear D gene. This CDR3 contains 11 residues. The germline V gene has CDR1 DFQATT and CDR2 SNEGSKA (reference sequence). The CDR3 region has the DNA TGCATTGCTACGGAAACAGATACACAGTACTTT. It yields the protein CIATETDTQYF.

Turning to this clonotype: The conserved closing phenylalanine or tryptophan is absent in this CDR3, likely reflecting a read error. CDR3 bases: TGTGCCAGCAGCTTACGTCCGCTGAATGAGCAGTTCCTC. It is translated as CASSLRPLNEQFL. The V and J genes are TRBV11-1 and TRBJ2-1; no clear D. Trimming took off 2 bases at V and 7 bases at J, with 9 bases between the two ends. The CDR3 is 13 amino acids. Germline V gene lookup returns CDR1 SGHAT and CDR2 FQDESV (reference sequence).

For this clonotype: One junction end does not reproduce the germline sequence, and a read error may be involved. This chain connects TRBV20-1 to TRBJ2-7; D possibly corresponds to TRBD2 (6 bases). The germline V gene encodes CDR1 DFQATT and CDR2 SNEGSKA (reference sequence). The CDR3 sequence is 15 residues long. CDR3 loop: CSAIALEGTNYEEYF. CDR3 sequence (DNA): TGCAGTGCTATAGCCCTGGAGGGGACGAACTACGAGGAGTACTTC.

In its sample, this clonotype was seen a few times. One junction end disagrees with the germline gene, perhaps due to a read error. The CDR3 DNA sequence: TGCAGCGCTGAAGATGGTCGTCGCTATGGTTACACCTTC. Translated: CSAEDGRRYGYTF. The chain recombines TRBV29-1 with TRBJ1-2; D is undetermined. Germline V lookup: CDR1 SQVTM, CDR2 ANQGSEA. This CDR3 comprises 13 residues.

By its share, this clonotype is medium-sized (0.01 to 0.1%). This chain connects TRBV11-1 to TRBJ1-1, with D unclear. Trimming left V 5 bases short and J 0 bases short, with 10 bases between. Germline CDR1 SGHAT, CDR2 FQDESV (reference sequence). The CDR3 sequence is 14 residues long. CDR3 loop: CASSLGLVNTEAFF. The DNA for the CDR3 is TGTGCCAGCAGCCTTGGACTGGTGAACACTGAAGCTTTCTTT.

This clonotype was seen repeatedly, ten times or more. J is TRBJ2-1 and V is TRBV20-1, with D perhaps TRBD2 (6 bases). The germline V gene has CDR1 DFQATT and CDR2 SNEGSKA (reference sequence). V was shortened by 1 base and J by 10 bases, with 20 bases between the two germline ends. CDR3 size: 15 residues. For the CDR3, the DNA is TGCAGTGCTAGAGTCCGGCGGGACCCCACCATCGAGCAGTTCTTC. It yields the protein CSARVRRDPTIEQFF.

Turning to this clonotype: One end of the junction is discordant with germline, which a read error may explain. This chain joins TRBV11-3 and TRBJ2-3; D is uncertain. The CDR3 has 14 amino acids. Germline CDR1 is SGHNT and CDR2 is YENEEA. The DNA of the CDR3 is TGTGCCAGCAGCTTGGACGGGCTGGCAGATACGCAGAGTTTT. It specifies CASSLDGLADTQSF. Full variable domain (missing parts from reference TRBV11-3 and TRBJ2-3): EAGVVQSPRYKIIEKKQPVAFWCNPISGHNTLYWYLQNLGQGPELLIRYENEEAVDDSQLPKDRFSAERLKGVDSTLKIQPAELGDSAVYLCASSLDGLADTQSFGPGTRLTVL.

This clonotype was found a few times. It is likely a read error, because the conserved phenylalanine at the end of the CDR3 is missing. This rearrangement joins TRBV11-1 to TRBJ2-1; no clear D. The CDR3 sequence is 13 residues long. From germline, CDR1 is SGHAT and CDR2 FQDESV (reference sequence). For the CDR3, the DNA is TGTATCAGCAGCTTACCTCCGCTGGATGAGCAGTTCTCC. Its translation: CISSLPPLDEQFS.